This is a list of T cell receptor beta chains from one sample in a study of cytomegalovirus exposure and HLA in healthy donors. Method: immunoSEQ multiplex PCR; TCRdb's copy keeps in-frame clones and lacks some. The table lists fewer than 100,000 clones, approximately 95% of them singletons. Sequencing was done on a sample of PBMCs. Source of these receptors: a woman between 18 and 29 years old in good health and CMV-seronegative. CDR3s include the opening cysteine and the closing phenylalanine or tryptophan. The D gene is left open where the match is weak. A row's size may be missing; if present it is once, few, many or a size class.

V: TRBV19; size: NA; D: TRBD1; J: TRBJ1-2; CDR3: CASSTTGTGRGNGYTF; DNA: TGTGCCAGTAGTACCACCGGGACAGGGCGTGGGAATGGCTACACCTTC
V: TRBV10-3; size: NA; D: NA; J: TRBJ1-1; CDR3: CAIRSARGEAFF; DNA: TGTGCCATCAGATCCGCCCGGGGTGAAGCTTTCTTT
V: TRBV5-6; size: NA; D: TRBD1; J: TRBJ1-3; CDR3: CASSRDRGPSSGNTIYF; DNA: TGTGCCAGCAGCCGGGACAGGGGCCCCTCAAGTGGAAACACCATATATTTT
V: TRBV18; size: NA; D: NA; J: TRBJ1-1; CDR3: CASSPGLNTEAFF; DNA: TGTGCCAGCTCACCGGGGCTGAACACTGAAGCTTTCTTT
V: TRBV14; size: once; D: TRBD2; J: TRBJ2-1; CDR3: CASSQFASGRAHNEQFF; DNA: TGTGCCAGCAGCCAATTCGCTAGCGGGAGGGCCCACAATGAGCAGTTCTTC
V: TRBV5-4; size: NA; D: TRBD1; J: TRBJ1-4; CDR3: CASSLGTARGEKLFF; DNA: TGTGCCAGCAGCCTCGGGACAGCGAGGGGTGAAAAACTGTTTTTT
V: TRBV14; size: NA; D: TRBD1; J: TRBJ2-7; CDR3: CASSQGTGSFYEQYF; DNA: TGTGCCAGCAGCCAAGGGACAGGGAGTTTCTACGAGCAGTACTTC
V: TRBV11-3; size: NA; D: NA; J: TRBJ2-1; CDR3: CASTFSDYNEQFF; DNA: TGTGCCAGCACATTTAGCGACTACAATGAGCAGTTCTTC
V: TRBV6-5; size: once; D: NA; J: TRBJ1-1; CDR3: CASRRQENTEAFF; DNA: TGTGCCAGCAGAAGACAGGAGAACACTGAAGCTTTCTTT
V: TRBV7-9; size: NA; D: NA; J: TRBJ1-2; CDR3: CASSLNSGFGYTF; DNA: TGTGCCAGCAGCCTCAATTCGGGATTTGGCTACACCTTC
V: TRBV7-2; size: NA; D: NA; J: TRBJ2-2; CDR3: CASSANRELKINTGELFF; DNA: TGTGCCAGCAGCGCAAACAGGGAACTAAAAATTAACACCGGGGAGCTGTTTTTT
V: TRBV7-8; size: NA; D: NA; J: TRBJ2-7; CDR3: CASSLRLAPHEQYF; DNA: TGTGCCAGCAGCTTAAGGCTAGCGCCGCACGAGCAGTACTTC
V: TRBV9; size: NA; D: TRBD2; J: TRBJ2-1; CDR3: CASSVDRGAYNEQFF; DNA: TGTGCCAGCAGCGTAGATCGGGGGGCCTACAATGAGCAGTTCTTC
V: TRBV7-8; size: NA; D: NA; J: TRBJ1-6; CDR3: CASSLLEGSNSPLHF; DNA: TGTGCCAGCAGCCTCCTGGAGGGGAGTAATTCACCCCTCCACTTT
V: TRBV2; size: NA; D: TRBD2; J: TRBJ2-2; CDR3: CASLSGRNTGELFF; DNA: TGTGCCAGCCTTAGCGGGAGAAATACCGGGGAGCTGTTTTTT
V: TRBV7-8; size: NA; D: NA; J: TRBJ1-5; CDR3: CASSFRPGASNQPQHF; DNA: TGTGCCAGCAGTTTTAGACCAGGGGCGAGCAATCAGCCCCAGCATTTT
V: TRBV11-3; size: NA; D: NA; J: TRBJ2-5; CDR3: CASSQTGRTEYF; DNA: TGTGCCAGCAGCCAAACCGGCAGGACTGAGTACTTC
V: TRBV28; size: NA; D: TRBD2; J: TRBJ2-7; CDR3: CASSPPTGTTPYEQYF; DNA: TGTGCCAGCAGTCCCCCCACCGGGACTACCCCCTACGAGCAGTACTTC
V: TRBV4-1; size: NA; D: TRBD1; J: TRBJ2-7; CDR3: CASSLGQGFYEQYF; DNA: TGCGCCAGCAGCCTCGGACAGGGTTTCTACGAGCAGTACTTC
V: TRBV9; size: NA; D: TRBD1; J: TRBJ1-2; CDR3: CASSATGTERYGYTF; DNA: TGTGCCAGCAGCGCCACCGGGACAGAGAGGTATGGCTACACCTTC
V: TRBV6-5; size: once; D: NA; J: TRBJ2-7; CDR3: CASSPGDLSSYEQYF; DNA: TGTGCCAGCAGTCCCGGAGACTTGAGCTCCTACGAGCAGTACTTC
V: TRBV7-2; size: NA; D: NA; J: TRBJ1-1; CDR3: CASSLTGVTEAFF; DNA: TGTGCCAGCAGCTTAACAGGTGTCACTGAAGCTTTCTTT
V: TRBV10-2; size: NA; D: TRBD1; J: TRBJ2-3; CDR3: CASSNFSRDRGYTDTQYF; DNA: TGCGCCAGCAGTAACTTTAGTCGGGACAGGGGATACACAGATACGCAGTATTTT
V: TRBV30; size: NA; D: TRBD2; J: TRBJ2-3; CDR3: CAWSVTHSGVNTQYF; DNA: TGTGCCTGGAGTGTAACCCACAGCGGGGTAAATACGCAGTATTTT
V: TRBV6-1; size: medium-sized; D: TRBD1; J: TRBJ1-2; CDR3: CASSEGTGGYGYTF; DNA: TGTGCCAGCAGTGAAGGGACAGGGGGCTATGGCTACACCTTC
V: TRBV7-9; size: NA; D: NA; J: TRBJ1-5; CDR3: CASSLDHVQPQHF; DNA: TGTGCCAGCAGCTTAGATCATGTTCAGCCCCAGCATTTT
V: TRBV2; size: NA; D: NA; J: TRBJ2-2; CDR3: CASRNAVQVLTGELFF; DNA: TGTGCCAGCAGAAACGCAGTACAGGTGCTAACCGGGGAGCTGTTTTTT
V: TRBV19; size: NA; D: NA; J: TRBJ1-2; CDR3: CASSQGIGGYTF; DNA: TGTGCCAGTAGCCAGGGGATTGGTGGCTACACCTTC
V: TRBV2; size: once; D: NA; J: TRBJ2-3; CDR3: CASIPPGSTDTQYF; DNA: TGTGCCAGTATACCCCCGGGGTCCACAGATACGCAGTATTTT
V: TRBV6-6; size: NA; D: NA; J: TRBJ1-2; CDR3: CASSYSPAGRDGYTF; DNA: TGTGCCAGCAGTTACTCGCCCGCAGGGAGGGATGGCTACACCTTC
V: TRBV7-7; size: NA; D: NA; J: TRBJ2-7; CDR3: CASSLGTLGAYEQYF; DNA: TGTGCTAGCAGCTTAGGTACACTGGGGGCGTACGAGCAGTACTTC
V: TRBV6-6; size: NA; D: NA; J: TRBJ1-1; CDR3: CASTRTVQNTEAFF; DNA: TGTGCCAGCACGAGGACAGTTCAGAACACTGAAGCTTTCTTT
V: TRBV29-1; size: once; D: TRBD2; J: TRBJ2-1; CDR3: CSGMGLENEQFF; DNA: TGCAGCGGGATGGGACTAGAGAATGAGCAGTTCTTC
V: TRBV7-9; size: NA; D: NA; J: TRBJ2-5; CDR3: CASSFGGRETQYF; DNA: TGTGCCAGCAGCTTCGGGGGGCGAGAGACCCAGTACTTC
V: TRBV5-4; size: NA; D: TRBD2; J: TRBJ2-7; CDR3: CASSPTSGGAYEQYF; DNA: TGTGCCAGCAGCCCTACTAGCGGGGGAGCCTACGAGCAGTACTTC
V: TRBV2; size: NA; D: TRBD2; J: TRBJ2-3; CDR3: CASMGGILTDTQYF; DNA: TGTGCCAGCATGGGAGGGATTTTGACAGATACGCAGTATTTT
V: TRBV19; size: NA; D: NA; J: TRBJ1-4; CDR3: CASSLFATNEKLFF; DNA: TGTGCCAGTAGTCTCTTTGCGACTAATGAAAAACTGTTTTTT
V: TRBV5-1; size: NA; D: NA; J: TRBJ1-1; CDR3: CASSLDSGMNTEAFF; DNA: TGCGCCAGCAGCTTGGATTCGGGGATGAACACTGAAGCTTTCTTT
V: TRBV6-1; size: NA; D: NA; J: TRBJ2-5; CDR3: CASSEGPVGETQYF; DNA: TGTGCCAGCAGTGAGGGGCCTGTTGGAGAGACCCAGTACTTC
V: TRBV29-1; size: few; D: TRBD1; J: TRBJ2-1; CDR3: CSVGQGSYNEQFF; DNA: TGCAGCGTTGGACAGGGCTCCTACAATGAGCAGTTCTTC
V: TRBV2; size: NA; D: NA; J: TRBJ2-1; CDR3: CASRGLGAAKYNEQFF; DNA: TGTGCCAGCAGGGGCCTGGGCGCCGCCAAATACAATGAGCAGTTCTTC
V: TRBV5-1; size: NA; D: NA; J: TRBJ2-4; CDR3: CASSITGPGAKNIQYF; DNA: TGCGCCAGCAGCATAACAGGGCCCGGGGCCAAAAACATTCAGTACTTC
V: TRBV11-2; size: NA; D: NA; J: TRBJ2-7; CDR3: CASSLRETGIYEQYF; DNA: TGTGCCAGCAGCTTAAGGGAAACAGGAATCTACGAGCAGTACTTC
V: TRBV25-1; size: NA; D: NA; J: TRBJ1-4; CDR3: CASSEYRGTTNEKLFF; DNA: TGTGCCAGCAGTGAATACCGCGGGACAACTAATGAAAAACTGTTTTTT
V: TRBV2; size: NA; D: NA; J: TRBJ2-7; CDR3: CASSDYTSYEQYF; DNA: TGTGCCAGCAGTGATTACACCTCCTACGAGCAGTACTTC
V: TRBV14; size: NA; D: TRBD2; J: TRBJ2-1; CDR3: CASSQTSGRPYNEQFF; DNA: TGTGCCAGCAGCCAGACTAGCGGGAGGCCCTACAATGAGCAGTTCTTC
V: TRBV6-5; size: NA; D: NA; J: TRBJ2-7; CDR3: CASSNRQGRGGQYF; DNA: TGTGCCAGCAGCAATCGACAGGGCCGGGGGGGGCAGTACTTC
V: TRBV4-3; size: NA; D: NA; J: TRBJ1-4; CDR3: CASSQVSRGATNEKLFF; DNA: TGCGCCAGCAGCCAAGTTTCCCGGGGGGCGACTAATGAAAAACTGTTTTTT
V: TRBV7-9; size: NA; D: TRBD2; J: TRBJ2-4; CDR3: CASSLGSGIPAKNIQYF; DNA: TGTGCCAGCAGCTTAGGAAGCGGGATCCCAGCCAAAAACATTCAGTACTTC
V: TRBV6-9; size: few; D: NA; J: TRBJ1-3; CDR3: CASPLFMGAGNTIYF; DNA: TGTGCCAGCCCCCTTTTCATGGGGGCAGGAAACACCATATATTTT
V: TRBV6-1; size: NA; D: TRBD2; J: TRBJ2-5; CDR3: CASSVTSGASETQYF; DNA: TGTGCCAGCAGTGTAACTAGCGGGGCGTCCGAGACCCAGTACTTC
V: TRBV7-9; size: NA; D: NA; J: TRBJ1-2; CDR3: CASSLAGPRITNYGYTF; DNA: TGTGCCAGCAGCTTAGCGGGCCCCAGGATAACTAACTATGGCTACACCTTC